Listed here is a single T cell receptor (beta chain). Its antigen is currently unknown. Libraries were prepared by immunoSEQ multiplex PCR; TCRdb keeps only in-frame clonotypes and omits some of them. The sample has around 100,000 clones; about 94% are singletons. This sample is part of a study of siplizumab effects on memory and regulatory T cells. General observations from the study: In unstimulated cells, naive T cells appeared more diverse than memory T cells and seemed major alloresponse contributors.

The sequencing sample was made of non-Treg CD4+ T cells sorted from blood. The sequence was obtained from a human donor in good health.

The DNA of the CDR3 is TGTGCCAGCAGTTACAGCGGGAGGAAGTCCTACAATGAGCAGTTCTTC. It yields the protein CASSYSGRKSYNEQFF. The gene calls are TRBV6-6 and TRBJ2-1; 9 bases are shared with TRBD2. The CDR3 spans 16 residues. Germline CDR1 and CDR2: MNHNY and SVGAGI (reference sequence). With 2 bases clipped from V and 1 base from J, the junction kept 3 bases outside the gene matches.